Described below is a single T cell receptor beta chain sequence and its context. The junction does not match germline at one end; this may be a read error. The data are from a study of blood T cell repertoires in COVID-19. Study-level information: Acute-phase and convalescent COVID-19 samples originated in the United States, Italy and Spain.

Methods used by the authors: Reference gene primer amplification gave nucleated cell count estimates. Clones were read by immunoSEQ multiplex PCR, and TCRdb kept only the in-frame ones, dropping some. V, J and clone size are those of that table, while D and trimming were read from the DNA. Altogether approximately 100,000 clones are present, roughly 84% being singletons, with the ten largest covering about 14%. This CDR3 has 13 amino acids. The clonotype comes from a woman between 70 and 85 years old with acute or convalescent COVID-19. The sample comprised peripheral blood. The chain couples TRBV12-3 or TRBV12-4 to TRBJ1-2; unclear D gene. The CDR3 DNA reads TGTGCCAGCAGTTTAACTGTTAACTATGGCTGCACCTTC. Protein product: CASSLTVNYGCTF.